Each of the 17 T cell receptor beta chains below was sequenced from the same sample in a study of T and B cells in COVID-19 patients. From blood, about 240-550 ng of genomic DNA served as TRB template. BIOMED2 TRB-A/B primer pools were used in multiplex TRB PCR. TCRdb ran MiXCR on the multiplex PCR reads and lists one entry per CDR3 protein. Here the sample spans approximately 8,000 distinct CDR3 sequences, around 40% being singletons. The sample was blood. These receptors all come from a human donor who had recovered from COVID-19.

The rearrangement uses TRBV18 and TRBJ2-2; D may be TRBD2 (6 bases). This CDR3 has 15 amino acids. In germline, CDR1 is KGHSH, CDR2 LQKENI. Trimming cost V 3 bases and J 3 bases, with 11 bases left between them. CDR3 sequence: CASSPRGSDTGELFF. CDR3 nucleotides: TGTGCCAGCTCACCCCGGGGGTCGGACACCGGGGAGCTGTTTTTT.

This clonotype was observed a handful of times. V and J are TRBV29-1 and TRBJ1-1, with D perhaps matching TRBD1 (6 bases). This CDR3 is built from 13 residues. Trimming shortened V by 6 bases and J by 2 bases, and 13 bases separated the two germline ends. Germline V lookup: CDR1 SQVTM, CDR2 ANQGSEA. CDR3 amino acids: CSVAGTQNTEAFF. The CDR3 region has the DNA TGCAGCGTGGCTGGGACACAAAACACTGAAGCTTTCTTT.

The chain couples TRBV5-4 to TRBJ2-6, with 7 bases that match TRBD1. Per germline, CDR1 SGHNT and CDR2 YYREEE (reference sequence). V shed 4 bases, J shed 0 bases, and the junction held 7 bases outside the gene matches. The CDR3 extends over 17 amino acids. CDR3 sequence (DNA): TGTGCCAGCAGCCCCCGGGACAGACCCTCTGGGGCCAACGTCCTGACTTTC. This gives the protein CASSPRDRPSGANVLTF. Combining the CDR3 with reference TRBV5-4 and TRBJ2-6 gives the whole variable domain ETGVTQSPTHLIKTRGQQVTLRCSSQSGHNTVSWYQQALGQGPQFIFQYYREEENGRGNFPPRFSGLQFPNYSSELNVNALELDDSALYLCASSPRDRPSGANVLTFGAGSRLTVL.

The chain employs TRBV30 and TRBJ1-4; maybe TRBD1 (5 bases). Trimming stripped 5 bases from V and 3 bases from J, with 13 bases between. The CDR3 consists of 14 residues. Germline CDR1 is GTSNPN and CDR2 is SVGIG (reference sequence). CDR3 protein: CAWGGRSPNEKLFF. CDR3 coding DNA: TGTGCCTGGGGGGGACGAAGTCCTAATGAAAAACTGTTTTTT.

The rearrangement links TRBV7-6 to TRBJ2-3; TRBD2 might be the D (6 bases). The germline gives CDR1 SGHVS, CDR2 FNYEAQ. Trimming shortened V by 4 bases and J by 2 bases, and 13 bases separated the two germline ends. The CDR3 runs 15 residues. The DNA for the CDR3 is TGTGCCAGCAGCTCCGCGGCGGGGCCCACAGATACGCAGTATTTT. It is translated as CASSSAAGPTDTQYF.

By sample fraction, this clonotype is medium-sized. This chain uses TRBV19 with TRBJ2-3, with 12 bases lining up with TRBD2. Losses at the gene ends were 2 bases for V and 4 bases for J; bases not matched to a gene: 10. CDR1 and CDR2 from the germline V gene are LNHDA and SQIVND (reference sequence). This CDR3 is built from 18 residues. CDR3 amino acids: CASSIYRLAGGPADTQYF. The CDR3 DNA sequence: TGTGCCAGTAGTATATATCGGCTAGCGGGGGGGCCAGCAGATACGCAGTATTTT.

This clonotype was recorded a few times. This rearrangement joins TRBV7-9 to TRBJ2-6, with D unresolved. Trimming shortened V by 5 bases and J by 3 bases, and 14 bases separated the two germline ends. The CDR3 consists of 16 residues. Germline V gene lookup returns CDR1 SEHNR and CDR2 FQNEAQ (reference sequence). CDR3 in amino acids: CASSPPPLFGANVLTF. CDR3 bases: TGTGCCAGCAGCCCCCCCCCCCTCTTTGGGGCCAACGTCCTGACTTTC.

This clonotype turned up a few times. V usage is TRBV6-5 and J usage is TRBJ2-1; D not resolved. There are 12 residues in the CDR3. Trimming removed 0 bases from V and 7 bases from J, with 4 bases in between. Germline CDR1 is MNHEY and CDR2 is SVGAGI. The CDR3 here is CASSYSGNEQFF. The CDR3, as DNA: TGTGCCAGCAGTTACTCAGGAAATGAGCAGTTCTTC.

The chain couples TRBV6-2 or TRBV6-3 to TRBJ2-7; D unresolved. CDR1 and CDR2 (germline): MNHEY, SVGEGT. Trimming left V 4 bases short and J 2 bases short, with 6 bases between. The CDR3 runs to 12 residues. The CDR3 loop is CASSSLTYEQYV. The CDR3 coding sequence is TGTGCCAGCAGTTCCCTAACCTACGAGCAGTACGTC.

This clonotype was counted between two and nine times. The chain uses TRBV6-4 and TRBJ2-3, with TRBD2 matching 12 bases. This CDR3 is 15 amino acids long. The trim removed 4 bases at V and 1 base at J, leaving 0 bases unmatched. Looked up from germline, CDR1 is MRHNA and CDR2 is SNTAGT. This CDR3 is CASSGTSGGTDTQYF. Here the CDR3 DNA reads TGTGCCAGCAGTGGGACTAGCGGGGGCACAGATACGCAGTATTTT.

This clonotype is termed large. The CDR3 nucleotides are TGTGCCAGTAGCAATACAGGTCCCGGGGAGCTGTTTTTT. It is translated as CASSNTGPGELFF. The J gene is TRBJ2-2, the V gene TRBV19; TRBD1 might be the D (5 bases). Germline V gene sequence: CDR1 LNHDA, CDR2 SQIVND (reference sequence). V was clipped by 6 bases and J by 6 bases, with 11 bases between them. The CDR3 extends over 13 amino acids.

In this sample, this clonotype turned up a few times. The rearrangement joins TRBV29-1 to TRBJ1-2, with TRBD1 identical over 9 bases. The V segment lost 6 bases and the J segment 8 bases; nucleotides outside the gene matches: 10. This CDR3 region has 13 residues. Per germline, CDR1 SQVTM and CDR2 ANQGSEA. The chain's CDR3 is CSVTPGQGWGYTF. As DNA, the CDR3 is TGCAGCGTGACCCCGGGACAGGGCTGGGGCTACACCTTC.

The V call is TRBV6-2 or TRBV6-3, the J call TRBJ1-1; D perhaps matches TRBD1 (6 bases). CDR1 and CDR2 (germline): MNHEY, SVGEGT. With 8 bases removed from V and 3 bases from J, the gap between germline ends came to 13 bases. CDR3 length: 13 residues. The CDR3 bases are TGTGCCAGCTGGGGGGCAGGGTACACTGAAGCTTTCTTT. This codes for CASWGAGYTEAFF.

The chain recombines TRBV6-1 with TRBJ2-7; weak D call: TRBD1 (6 bases). Trimming took 4 bases from V and 2 from J, leaving 12 bases between them. CDR3 size: 14 residues. Germline CDR1 MNHNS, CDR2 SASEGT. In DNA, the CDR3 is TGTGCCAGCAGTGTTGGACAGATTACCTACGAGCAGTACTTC. As protein: CASSVGQITYEQYF.

The chain recombines TRBV10-3 with TRBJ1-1; TRBD1 matches 7 bases. Germline-derived CDR1 and CDR2 are ENHRY and SYGVKD. This CDR3 is built from 16 residues. V trimming: 0 bases; J trimming: 1 base; junction bases outside the gene matches: 5. CDR3 residues: CAISESRRQGNTEAFF. In DNA form, the CDR3 reads TGTGCCATCAGTGAGTCAAGGAGACAGGGGAACACTGAAGCTTTCTTT.

By its share, this clonotype is medium-sized (0.01 to 0.1%). This chain connects TRBV19 to TRBJ2-7; TRBD2 matches at 9 bases. The germline V gene has CDR1 LNHDA and CDR2 SQIVND (reference sequence). Losses at the gene ends were 3 bases for V and 7 bases for J; bases not matched to a gene: 7. This CDR3 is 14 amino acids long. The DNA for the CDR3 is TGTGCCAGTAGTATTAGCGGGGGTCGTGAGGAGCAGTACTTC. It encodes CASSISGGREEQYF.

This chain connects TRBV6-2 or TRBV6-3 to TRBJ1-4, with D possibly TRBD1 on 5 matching bases. V was pared by 2 bases and J by 7 bases, with 11 bases between. CDR1 and CDR2 from the germline V gene are MNHEY and SVGEGT. The length of the CDR3 is 14 residues. This chain's CDR3 is CASSYGGAAEKLFF. CDR3 bases: TGTGCCAGCAGTTACGGAGGGGCCGCTGAAAAACTGTTTTTT.